This entry is about one T cell receptor (beta chain). Time point meaning: cycle 4 day 1 (C4D1), after around six weeks of nivolumab. All patients experienced relapse after autologous stem cell transplantation, and brentuximab vedotin exposure was variable. This sample stems from a study of PD-1 blockade in classical Hodgkin lymphoma. Germline-derived CDR1 and CDR2 are SGHVS and FQNEAQ. The CDR3 spans 14 residues. The V end lost 5 bases, the J end lost 1 base, and 11 bases lay between the germline ends. TCRdb keeps only in-frame clones here, not all; method: immunoSEQ multiplex PCR. Seen here are around 19,000 clones, 80% observed once, and the top ten hold approximately 7%.

This clonotype was sampled from a human donor with classical Hodgkin lymphoma. Sequences were derived from peripheral blood mononuclear cells (PBMCs), sampled before the fourth cycle of nivolumab. The chain links TRBV7-8 to TRBJ2-5, with D possibly called TRBD1 or TRBD2 (6 bases each). The DNA for the CDR3 is TGTGCCAGCAGCCTAGGGGGGTCCCAAGAGACCCAGTACTTC. Protein: CASSLGGSQETQYF. Complete variable domain (other parts from reference TRBV7-8 and TRBJ2-5): GAGVSQSPRYKVAKRGQDVALRCDPISGHVSLFWYQQALGQGPEFLTYFQNEAQLDKSGLPSDRFFAERPEGSVSTLKIQRTQQEDSAVYLCASSLGGSQETQYFGPGTRLLVL.